These 29 T cell receptor beta chains share one sample of origin, sequenced in a study of PD-L1 blockade in urothelial cancer (dated by TCRdb to 2016 to 2017). The time point label on this specimen signifies: peripheral blood 6 weeks after treatment start. Libraries were constructed by the immunoSEQ multiplex PCR assay. This is the immuneACCESS table as TCRdb keeps it, with only in-frame sequences that have V and J called. A part of the clones is gone; compared with another copy, unresolved V genes explain less than half, and the rest is unexplained. Here the sample has about 40,000 clones; roughly 84% occur a single time. The ten largest clones add up to 2.6% of the sample. The specimen comprised PBMCs, sampled around atezolizumab (anti-PD-L1) treatment. Every receptor here comes from a man aged 65 to 85 with urothelial cancer.

In its sample, this clone was seen once. The J gene is TRBJ2-5, the V gene TRBV5-1; 7 bases align to TRBD1. J lost 6 bases, V lost 1 base, and 3 bases had no gene match. Germline V gene sequence: CDR1 SGHRS, CDR2 YFSETQ. The CDR3 totals 13 residues. CDR3 protein: CASSLTGDKTQYF. Here the CDR3 DNA reads TGCGCCAGCAGCTTGACAGGGGATAAGACCCAGTACTTC.

The chain couples TRBV7-2 to TRBJ2-2, with 10 nucleotides matching TRBD2. The CDR3 length is 18 residues. Germline V CDR1 and CDR2: SGHTA, FQGNSA. The junction had 10 bases not matched to a gene; V was cut back by 5 bases and J by 1 base. The CDR3 spells CASSPRASGSRNTGELFF. CDR3 sequence (DNA): TGTGCCAGCAGCCCCAGAGCTAGCGGGAGTCGGAACACCGGGGAGCTGTTTTTT. Together with reference TRBV7-2 and TRBJ2-2, the CDR3 gives the full variable domain: GAGVSQSPSNKVTEKGKDVELRCDPISGHTALYWYRQSLGQGLEFLIYFQGNSAPDKSGLPSDRFSAERTGGSVSTLTIQRTQQEDSAVYLCASSPRASGSRNTGELFFGEGSRLTVL.

The rearrangement links TRBV27 to TRBJ1-2; 7 nucleotides agree with TRBD1. Trimming removed 6 bases from V and 3 bases from J; junction bases left unmatched: 4. The CDR3 totals 13 residues. The germline V gene encodes CDR1 MNHEY and CDR2 SMNVEV (reference sequence). The CDR3 is CASRPQGDYGYTF. DNA for the CDR3: TGTGCCAGCAGACCTCAGGGGGACTATGGCTACACCTTC.

The CDR3 nucleotides read TGCGCCAGCAGCTTGCCGGGAGGGCCCGCAGATACGCAGTATTTT. It codes for CASSLPGGPADTQYF. This sequence joins TRBV5-1 and TRBJ2-3; 8 nucleotides match TRBD2. The CDR3 contains 15 residues. The germline CDR1 and CDR2 sequences are SGHRS and YFSETQ. The V segment lost 1 base and the J segment 4 bases; nucleotides outside the gene matches: 5.

The chain couples TRBV2 to TRBJ1-1; the D gene is possibly TRBD1 (6 bases). CDR3 length: 15 residues. Trimming left V 8 bases short and J 1 base short, with 17 bases between. The germline V gene encodes CDR1 SNHLY and CDR2 FYNNEI. CDR3 sequence reads: CASSRGGQRNTEAFF. The CDR3 bases are TGTGCCAGCTCTAGAGGCGGACAGAGGAACACTGAAGCTTTCTTT.

The genes are TRBV5-8 and TRBJ2-3, with TRBD1 as a possible D gene (5 bases). Germline CDR1 and CDR2: SGHTS and YDEGEE. The length of the CDR3 is 16 residues. V was shortened by 0 bases and J by 0 bases, with 11 bases between the two germline ends. CDR3 sequence (DNA): TGTGCCAGCAGCTTGGGCGGCAGGGCCAGCACAGATACGCAGTATTTT. Protein: CASSLGGRASTDTQYF.

The chain recombines TRBV29-1 with TRBJ1-1; D is undetermined. The CDR3 spans 12 residues. Trimming removed 0 bases at V and 4 bases at J, with 6 bases between. Germline CDR1 and CDR2: SQVTM and ANQGSEA. CDR3 region: CSVEDRGTEAFF. The CDR3 DNA is TGCAGCGTTGAAGATCGGGGCACTGAAGCTTTCTTT.

The chain combines TRBV2 with TRBJ1-5, with unresolved D. The CDR3 loop spans 16 amino acids. V shed 5 bases and J shed 6 bases, with 20 bases lying between them. CDR1 and CDR2 from the germline V gene are SNHLY and FYNNEI. Here the CDR3 reads CASSPSGYRMSQPQHF. The DNA of the CDR3 is TGTGCCAGCAGTCCAAGCGGGTACAGAATGAGTCAGCCCCAGCATTTT.

The V and J genes are TRBV2 and TRBJ2-3; TRBD2 matches at 14 bases. Germline V CDR1 and CDR2: SNHLY, FYNNEI. V shed 3 bases and J 6 bases; nucleotides not matched to a gene: 5. The CDR3 runs 16 residues. CDR3 in DNA: TGTGCCAGCAGTGACAGACTAGCGGGAGGGCGTGATACGCAGTATTTT. Residues: CASSDRLAGGRDTQYF.

This clone turned up a few times. The rearrangement joins TRBV5-6 to TRBJ2-7; no clear D gene. The CDR3 sequence is 13 residues long. Per the germline V gene, CDR1 is SGHDT and CDR2 is YYEEEE. Deletions cut 1 base from V and 0 bases from J, with 5 bases between. The CDR3 reads CASSLYGSYEQYF. The CDR3 DNA follows: TGTGCCAGCAGCTTGTACGGCTCCTACGAGCAGTACTTC. Full variable domain (missing parts from reference TRBV5-6 and TRBJ2-7): DAGVTQSPTHLIKTRGQQVTLRCSPKSGHDTVSWYQQALGQGPQFIFQYYEEEERQRGNFPDRFSGHQFPNYSSELNVNALLLGDSALYLCASSLYGSYEQYFGPGTRLTVT.

This sequence joins TRBV5-1 and TRBJ2-1, with 7 nucleotides matching TRBD2. The CDR3 totals 16 residues. The germline CDR1 and CDR2 sequences are SGHRS and YFSETQ. After removal of 7 bases from V and 3 bases from J, the junction contained 13 bases not matched to a gene. The CDR3 DNA follows: TGCGCCAGCTCCCCCCTCGAGAGCGGGATCTACAATGAGCAGTTCTTC. Amino acid sequence: CASSPLESGIYNEQFF.

CDR3 residues: CASSYSAGGAKNIQYF. The CDR3 nucleotides read TGTGCCAGCAGTTACAGCGCGGGGGGGGCCAAAAACATTCAGTACTTC. V gene TRBV6-5 combines with J gene TRBJ2-4; 9 bases map to TRBD2. Trimming removed 2 bases from V and 1 base from J; junction bases left unmatched: 3. The length of the CDR3 is 16 residues. CDR1 MNHEY and CDR2 SVGAGI come from the germline V gene.

This chain joins TRBV28 and TRBJ2-2; D is ambiguous. The V end was cut by 4 bases, the J end by 4 bases, with 7 bases between. This CDR3 contains 13 residues. The V gene's germline CDR1 is MDHEN and CDR2 SYDVKM. In DNA form, the CDR3 reads TGTGCCAGCAGTTCGACAAGCACCGGGGAGCTGTTTTTT. As protein: CASSSTSTGELFF.

This clone was counted a few times. The chain has TRBV28 and TRBJ1-2; D ambiguous. Germline CDR1 and CDR2: MDHEN and SYDVKM. V lost 8 bases and J 5 bases, leaving 12 bases between the germline ends. The CDR3 is made up of 12 amino acids. The CDR3 here is CASENGDYGYTF. CDR3 bases: TGTGCCAGCGAGAACGGGGATTATGGCTACACCTTC.

This clone was counted a single time. The rearrangement uses TRBV2 and TRBJ2-2, with D perhaps TRBD2 (6 bases). With 8 bases removed from V and 7 bases from J, the gap between germline ends came to 11 bases. The CDR3 consists of 12 residues. Germline CDR1 SNHLY, CDR2 FYNNEI. The CDR3: CASGLEGGELFF. Here the CDR3 DNA reads TGTGCCAGCGGGTTGGAGGGCGGGGAGCTGTTTTTT.

The chain carries TRBV6-6 and TRBJ1-3; D is uncertain. Between the trimmed V and J ends, which lost 7 bases and 0 bases, there was a span of 13 bases. The V gene's germline CDR1 is MNHNY and CDR2 SVGAGI (reference sequence). The CDR3 is 15 residues long. The CDR3 spells CASTQLVHSGNTIYF. The DNA of the CDR3 is TGTGCCAGCACCCAACTGGTCCACTCTGGAAACACCATATATTTT.

This clone was recorded only once. The chain employs TRBV30 and TRBJ2-1, with 14 bases fitting TRBD2. The V gene end was trimmed by 2 bases and the J gene end by 7 bases; junction bases not matched to a gene: 4. The CDR3 runs to 15 residues. The germline V gene has CDR1 GTSNPN and CDR2 SVGIG (reference sequence). CDR3: CAWSSGTSGSNEQFF. The CDR3 DNA sequence: TGTGCCTGGAGTTCCGGGACTAGCGGGAGTAATGAGCAGTTCTTC. Full variable domain (rest looked up from reference TRBV30 and TRBJ2-1): SQTIHQWPATLVQPVGSPLSLECTVEGTSNPNLYWYRQAAGRGLQLLFYSVGIGQISSEVPQNLSASRPQDRQFILSSKKLLLSDSGFYLCAWSSGTSGSNEQFFGPGTRLTVL.

The chain uses TRBV7-8 and TRBJ2-5, with D uncertain. The CDR3 totals 16 residues. The V gene lost 5 bases and the J gene lost 4 bases, with 20 bases spanning the gap. The V gene's germline CDR1 is SGHVS and CDR2 FQNEAQ. CDR3 DNA sequence: TGTGCCAGCAGCCCAACCCTCCCAACGCGCCGAGAGACCCAGTACTTC. Its translation is CASSPTLPTRRETQYF.

This chain connects TRBV15 to TRBJ1-5; 7 nucleotides align to TRBD1. Trimming cost V 3 bases and J 7 bases; bases outside gene matches: 6. Germline CDR1 reads LNHNV; CDR2 reads YYDKDF (reference sequence). This CDR3 has 14 residues. CDR3 loop: CATSRDRLFQPQHF. The CDR3 nucleotides are TGTGCCACCAGCAGGGACAGGCTCTTCCAGCCCCAGCATTTT.

This chain uses TRBV28 with TRBJ2-3, with TRBD2 as a possible D gene (6 bases). The CDR3 totals 15 residues. CDR1 is MDHEN and CDR2 is SYDVKM in the germline V gene. The V gene lost 7 bases and the J gene lost 0 bases, with 14 bases spanning the gap. CDR3 in amino acids: CASNTRGASTDTQYF. The DNA of the CDR3 is TGTGCCAGCAATACGCGGGGTGCTAGCACAGATACGCAGTATTTT.

The chain links TRBV29-1 to TRBJ1-1, with a possible D match to TRBD1 (5 bases). Trimming stripped 6 bases from V and 3 bases from J, with 17 bases between. Germline V CDR1 and CDR2: SQVTM, ANQGSEA. The CDR3 is made up of 14 amino acids. The CDR3 sequence: CSVGRRGRDTEAFF. For the CDR3, the DNA is TGCAGCGTCGGCCGGCGGGGGAGGGACACTGAAGCTTTCTTT.

This clone has a single count. The rearrangement links TRBV19 to TRBJ1-2; 9 bases map to TRBD1. V lost 7 bases to trimming and J lost 7 bases; unmatched junction nucleotides: 13. The length of the CDR3 is 15 residues. Germline V gene sequence: CDR1 LNHDA, CDR2 SQIVND (reference sequence). The CDR3 is CASTLMTGGVGGYTF. As DNA, the CDR3 is TGTGCCAGTACCCTCATGACAGGGGGAGTAGGTGGCTACACCTTC.

The rearrangement uses TRBV6-1 and TRBJ2-7, with D maybe TRBD1 (5 bases). Trimming stripped 6 bases from V and 4 bases from J, with 16 bases between. Germline V gene sequence: CDR1 MNHNS, CDR2 SASEGT. CDR3 length: 14 amino acids. The CDR3 spells CASRGQGRNYEQYF. The CDR3 region has the DNA TGTGCCAGCAGGGGCCAGGGCCGCAATTACGAGCAGTACTTC.

The rearrangement links TRBV7-9 to TRBJ2-2; 12 nucleotides align to TRBD2. CDR1 and CDR2 (germline): SEHNR, FQNEAQ (reference sequence). Trimming cost V 4 bases and J 5 bases; bases outside gene matches: 5. The CDR3 runs to 16 residues. The CDR3 here is CASSSPLAGGTGELFF. For the CDR3, the DNA is TGTGCCAGCAGCTCGCCCCTAGCGGGGGGGACCGGGGAGCTGTTTTTT.

This clone turned up a few times. The chain joins TRBV5-1 to TRBJ2-7; 7 bases align to TRBD2. The CDR3 totals 14 residues. Germline V gene sequence: CDR1 SGHRS, CDR2 YFSETQ. J lost 2 bases, V lost 4 bases, and 6 bases had no gene match. The CDR3 coding sequence is TGCGCCAGCAGCCCGCTGGGGGGGACCTACGAGCAGTACTTC. Translated, it gives CASSPLGGTYEQYF.

The V gene is TRBV2, the J gene TRBJ1-2, with D maybe TRBD1 (5 bases). Looked up from germline, CDR1 is SNHLY and CDR2 is FYNNEI. The CDR3 consists of 13 residues. V was trimmed by 9 bases and J by 4 bases, leaving 15 bases between them. CDR3 region: CARRKGQVYGYTF. CDR3 sequence (DNA): TGTGCCAGGCGAAAGGGGCAGGTCTATGGCTACACCTTC.

The CDR3 sequence is CASSGGTQGANTEAFF. CDR3 in DNA: TGTGCCAGCAGCGGGGGAACCCAGGGGGCGAACACTGAAGCTTTCTTT. The chain couples TRBV7-3 to TRBJ1-1, with 8 bases aligning to TRBD1. The J segment lost 1 base and the V segment lost 5 bases, leaving 9 bases of the junction unmatched. Germline V gene sequence: CDR1 SGHTA, CDR2 FQGTGA. The length of the CDR3 is 16 residues.

The rearrangement links TRBV2 to TRBJ1-2; D possibly corresponds to TRBD1 (6 bases). The V and J ends lost 7 bases and 2 bases respectively, with 14 bases between them. The CDR3 is 14 amino acids. The germline gives CDR1 SNHLY, CDR2 FYNNEI. The CDR3 coding sequence is TGTGCCAGCACCCAACCCCAGGGGAACTATGGCTACACCTTC. It specifies CASTQPQGNYGYTF.

This chain links TRBV18 with TRBJ2-5; D ambiguous. V was shortened by 6 bases and J by 1 base, with 9 bases between the two germline ends. The germline V gene has CDR1 KGHSH and CDR2 LQKENI. This CDR3 comprises 13 residues. The chain's CDR3 is CASSQESQETQYF. DNA of the CDR3: TGTGCCAGCTCGCAAGAGTCCCAAGAGACCCAGTACTTC. The full variable domain, completed using reference TRBV18 and TRBJ2-5, is NAGVMQNPRHLVRRRGQEARLRCSPMKGHSHVYWYRQLPEEGLKFMVYLQKENIIDESGMPKERFSAEFPKEGPSILRIQQVVRGDSAAYFCASSQESQETQYFGPGTRLLVL.